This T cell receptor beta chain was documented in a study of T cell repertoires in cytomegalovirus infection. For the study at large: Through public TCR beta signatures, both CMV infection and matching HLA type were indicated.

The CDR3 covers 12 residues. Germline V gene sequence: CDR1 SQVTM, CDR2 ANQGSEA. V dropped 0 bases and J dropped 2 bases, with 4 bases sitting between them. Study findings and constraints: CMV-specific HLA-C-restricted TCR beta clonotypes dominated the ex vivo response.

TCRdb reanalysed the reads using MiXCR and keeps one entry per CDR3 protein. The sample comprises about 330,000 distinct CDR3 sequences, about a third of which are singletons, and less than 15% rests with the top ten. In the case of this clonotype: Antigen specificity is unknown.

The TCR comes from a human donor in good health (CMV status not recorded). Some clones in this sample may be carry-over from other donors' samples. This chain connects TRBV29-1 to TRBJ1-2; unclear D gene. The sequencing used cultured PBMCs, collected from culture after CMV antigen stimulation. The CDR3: CSVEDRNYGYTF. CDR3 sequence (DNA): TGCAGCGTTGAAGACCGCAACTATGGCTACACCTTC.